This is a list of T cell receptor beta chains from one sample in a study of memory CD4+ T cells and cytomegalovirus serostatus. Assay: immunoSEQ multiplex PCR; the TCRdb copy retains only in-frame clones and omits some. This sample has 25,000 to 30,000 clones, with roughly 80% found just once. Sequenced: memory CD4+ T cells from blood. Source of these receptors: an adult in good health and CMV-seronegative. Each CDR3 is given with its conserved first and last residue. The D gene is left open where the match is weak. Clone size is shown for a subset of rows, as once, few, many or a class of expanded clone.

D gene | clone size | J gene | V gene | CDR3 protein | CDR3 DNA
TRBD2 | once | TRBJ2-3 | TRBV11-2 | CASRTGLHTDTQYF | TGTGCCAGCAGGACGGGACTACACACAGATACGCAGTATTTT
TRBD1 | - | TRBJ1-5 | TRBV4-2 | CASQGDNGGNQPQHF | TGTGCCAGCCAGGGGGACAATGGGGGCAATCAGCCCCAGCATTTT
- | - | TRBJ2-6 | TRBV18 | CASSPALSGANVLTF | TGTGCCAGCTCACCAGCGCTCTCTGGGGCCAACGTCCTGACTTTC
- | once | TRBJ1-3 | TRBV2 | CASRDRRDPGNTIYF | TGTGCCAGCAGAGACCGCCGGGACCCCGGAAACACCATATATTTT
- | - | TRBJ1-5 | TRBV28 | CASSPGWGSNQPQHF | TGTGCCAGCAGTCCAGGGTGGGGTAGCAATCAGCCCCAGCATTTT
- | - | TRBJ2-7 | TRBV11-2 | CASSFPDRGGEQYF | TGTGCCAGCAGCTTTCCCGACAGGGGAGGGGAGCAGTACTTC
TRBD1 | - | TRBJ2-5 | TRBV7-2 | CASSLWSGQGTQYF | TGTGCCAGCAGCTTGTGGTCCGGACAGGGGACCCAGTACTTC
- | - | TRBJ2-7 | TRBV18 | CASEKTTGEQYF | TGTGCCAGCGAAAAAACTACGGGGGAGCAGTACTTC
- | few | TRBJ1-5 | TRBV2 | CASREGFQPQHF | TGTGCCAGCAGGGAGGGATTCCAGCCCCAGCATTTT
- | - | TRBJ2-7 | TRBV6-1 | CASSRDPLGAYEQYF | TGTGCCAGCAGCCGGGACCCCTTGGGAGCCTACGAGCAGTACTTC
- | - | TRBJ1-1 | TRBV6-6 | CASSYGRQNTEAFF | TGTGCCAGCAGTTACGGCAGGCAGAACACTGAAGCTTTCTTT
TRBD1 | - | TRBJ2-1 | TRBV11-3 | CASSLGTGRDGEQFF | TGTGCCAGCAGCTTAGGGACAGGGAGAGACGGTGAGCAGTTCTTC
- | - | TRBJ1-5 | TRBV19 | CASSIQPEFNQPQHF | TGTGCCAGTAGTATCCAACCGGAATTCAATCAGCCCCAGCATTTT
- | - | TRBJ1-1 | TRBV30 | CAWSVLGTGSTEAFF | TGTGCCTGGAGTGTTTTGGGTACGGGTAGCACTGAAGCTTTCTTT
TRBD1 | - | TRBJ2-5 | TRBV29-1 | CSVEDMGQVGKETQYF | TGCAGCGTTGAAGATATGGGACAGGTTGGGAAAGAGACCCAGTACTTC
- | - | TRBJ2-4 | TRBV7-7 | CASSLVRQLGNIQYF | TGTGCCAGCAGCTTAGTGCGCCAGCTAGGGAACATTCAGTACTTC
TRBD1 | once | TRBJ2-1 | TRBV6-5 | CASSPGQGWARFF | TGTGCCAGCAGCCCCGGACAGGGATGGGCGCGGTTCTTC
TRBD1 | few | TRBJ2-7 | TRBV19 | CASSIGTGVREQYF | TGTGCCAGTAGTATCGGGACAGGGGTGCGAGAGCAGTACTTC
- | - | TRBJ2-3 | TRBV5-6 | CASSLVTATFTDTQYF | TGTGCCAGCAGCTTAGTGACTGCTACCTTCACAGATACGCAGTATTTT
TRBD1 | - | TRBJ2-3 | TRBV27 | CASSYRGSTDTQYF | TGTGCCAGCAGTTACAGGGGAAGCACAGATACGCAGTATTTT
TRBD1 | - | TRBJ2-1 | TRBV27 | CASSPYRGRGNEQFF | TGTGCCAGCAGTCCCTACAGGGGGCGCGGGAATGAGCAGTTCTTC
- | - | TRBJ2-7 | TRBV28 | CASSLLKGSEQYF | TGTGCCAGCAGTTTATTGAAGGGTTCGGAGCAGTACTTC
- | - | TRBJ1-4 | TRBV10-2 | CASSEPGDEKLFF | TGCGCCAGCAGTGAGCCAGGGGATGAAAAACTGTTTTTT
TRBD1 | - | TRBJ1-4 | TRBV4-2 | CASSQVIRGQGNPTNEKLFF | TGTGCCAGCAGCCAAGTCATCAGGGGACAGGGCAATCCAACTAATGAAAAACTGTTTTTT
- | few | TRBJ1-5 | TRBV7-2 | CASSLTSNQPQHF | TGTGCCAGCAGCTTAACAAGCAATCAGCCCCAGCATTTT
- | - | TRBJ1-2 | TRBV6-5 | CASSYSGQGINGYTF | TGTGCCAGCAGTTACTCCGGCCAGGGGATAAATGGCTACACCTTC
- | - | TRBJ1-2 | TRBV29-1 | CSAIEDGYTF | TGCAGCGCAATCGAGGATGGCTACACCTTC
TRBD1 | - | TRBJ2-5 | TRBV5-4 | CASSLQGAQETQYF | TGTGCCAGCAGCCTTCAGGGGGCCCAAGAGACCCAGTACTTC
TRBD2 | - | TRBJ2-2 | TRBV9 | CASSVDGGVGELFF | TGTGCCAGCAGCGTAGACGGGGGGGTCGGGGAGCTGTTTTTT
TRBD2 | - | TRBJ2-3 | TRBV7-9 | CASSLRGGAEDTQYF | TGTGCCAGCAGCTTACGGGGGGGGGCCGAAGATACGCAGTATTTT
- | - | TRBJ1-1 | TRBV5-6 | CASSYTDRNTEAFF | TGTGCCAGCAGCTACACGGACAGGAACACTGAAGCTTTCTTT
TRBD1 | once | TRBJ2-7 | TRBV4-2 | CASSQDRTGGAYEQYF | TGTGCCAGCAGCCAAGATAGAACAGGGGGAGCCTACGAGCAGTACTTC
- | - | TRBJ1-1 | TRBV6-5 | CASSYRGGNTEAFF | TGTGCCAGCAGTTACAGGGGAGGAAACACTGAAGCTTTCTTT
- | - | TRBJ2-6 | TRBV21-1 | CASSDLQGACSGANVLTF | TGTGCCAGCAGCGACCTACAGGGGGCCTGCTCTGGGGCCAACGTCCTGACTTTC
TRBD1 | - | TRBJ2-2 | TRBV19 | CASSGDRVSGELFF | TGTGCCAGTAGTGGGGACAGGGTGTCCGGGGAGCTGTTTTTT
- | once | TRBJ2-7 | TRBV7-9 | CASSFGAYEQYF | TGTGCCAGCAGCTTCGGGGCCTACGAGCAGTACTTC
- | - | TRBJ2-1 | TRBV29-1 | CSGLRGGSYNEQFF | TGCAGCGGATTACGGGGCGGCTCCTACAATGAGCAGTTCTTC
TRBD1 | - | TRBJ2-5 | TRBV9 | CASGDPGGTAYQETQYF | TGTGCCAGCGGAGACCCGGGTGGGACAGCGTACCAAGAGACCCAGTACTTC
- | - | TRBJ2-7 | TRBV2 | CASGLGQGSYEQYF | TGTGCCAGCGGACTGGGGCAGGGCTCCTACGAGCAGTACTTC
- | few | TRBJ1-5 | TRBV30 | CAWTQYSNQPQHF | TGTGCCTGGACTCAGTATAGCAATCAGCCCCAGCATTTT
- | few | TRBJ1-4 | TRBV6-5 | CASSYGEKLFF | TGTGCCAGCAGTTACGGTGAAAAACTGTTTTTT